The 29 T cell receptor beta chains presented below share a single source sample, sequenced in a study of shared clonotypes between healthy human individuals. Generated by immunoSEQ multiplex PCR, the TCRdb table keeps only in-frame clones and is missing some. The table records about a million clones, 60% to 80% of them present only once. Sequenced material: memory CD4+ T cells from PBMCs. Subset: CD45RA-negative fraction. The receptors originated from a man aged 18 to 29 in good health. Some clones in this sample may be carry-over from other donors' samples.

This chain links TRBV6-1 with TRBJ2-5, with 7 bases that match TRBD2. With the DNA end fitting TRBJ2-7 better, the J assignment may be wrong. The CDR3 extends over 15 amino acids. Germline V lookup: CDR1 MNHNS, CDR2 SASEGT. CDR3 amino acids: CASISLRGNPYEQYF. CDR3 DNA sequence: TGTGCCAGCATCTCTTTGCGGGGGAATCCCTACGAGCAGTACTTC.

This clone has only one observation. This chain uses TRBV9 with TRBJ1-5; possibly TRBD1 for D (6 bases). This CDR3 has 15 residues. Deletions cut 0 bases from V and 7 bases from J, with 14 bases between. CDR1 and CDR2 from the germline V gene are SGDLS and YYNGEE. In DNA, the CDR3 is TGTGCCAGCAGCGTAGACCCCAGGGGTGACCAGCCCCAGCATTTT. Its protein product is CASSVDPRGDQPQHF.

V is TRBV19 and J is TRBJ2-7, with D perhaps matching TRBD2 (7 bases). Germline loops: CDR1 LNHDA, CDR2 SQIVND (reference sequence). The CDR3 covers 14 residues. Trimming left V 0 bases short and J 6 bases short, with 12 bases between. The chain's CDR3 is CASSIDWRGPEQYF. For the CDR3, the DNA is TGTGCCAGTAGTATAGATTGGCGGGGGCCCGAGCAGTACTTC.

V is TRBV19 and J is TRBJ2-3; possible D gene TRBD2, 6 bases. CDR3 size: 17 residues. Germline CDR1 is LNHDA and CDR2 is SQIVND (reference sequence). V was cut by 6 bases and J by 1 base, with 20 bases left in between. The CDR3: CASSPSRETVGTDTQYF. Written as DNA, the CDR3 is TGTGCCAGTAGCCCCTCCCGGGAGACCGTGGGCACAGATACGCAGTATTTT. The full variable domain, in which reference TRBV19 and TRBJ2-3 provide the parts outside the CDR3, is DGGITQSPKYLFRKEGQNVTLSCEQNLNHDAMYWYRQDPGQGLRLIYYSQIVNDFQKGDIAEGYSVSREKKESFPLTVTSAQKNPTAFYLCASSPSRETVGTDTQYFGPGTRLTVL.

The V and J genes are TRBV6-1 and TRBJ2-7, with TRBD2 matching over 13 bases. The V segment lost 3 bases and the J segment 5 bases; nucleotides outside the gene matches: 4. This CDR3 is 15 amino acids long. The germline V gene has CDR1 MNHNS and CDR2 SASEGT. CDR3 in DNA: TGTGCCAGCAGTGACCCGACTAGCGGGAGGAACGAGCAGTACTTC. Translating it yields CASSDPTSGRNEQYF.

The V gene is TRBV6-1, the J gene TRBJ1-5; 8 nucleotides match TRBD1. The CDR3 extends over 14 amino acids. V shed 8 bases, J shed 7 bases, and the junction held 10 bases outside the gene matches. Germline CDR1 and CDR2: MNHNS and SASEGT. CDR3 nucleotides: TGTGCCAGCCAGAAGGGACAGGCTAGCCAGCCCCAGCATTTT. Protein: CASQKGQASQPQHF.

The V gene is TRBV13, the J gene TRBJ1-5; D gene uncertain. Per the germline V gene, CDR1 is PRHDT and CDR2 is FYEKMQ (reference sequence). V lost 0 bases and J 7 bases, leaving 4 bases between the germline ends. This CDR3 has 12 residues. CDR3 DNA: TGTGCCAGCAGCTTAGGGAGACAGCCCCAGCATTTT. Amino acid sequence: CASSLGRQPQHF.

The chain links TRBV30 to TRBJ2-3, with unresolved D. This CDR3 comprises 12 residues. Trimming stripped 2 bases from V and 4 bases from J, with 7 bases between. Germline V lookup: CDR1 GTSNPN, CDR2 SVGIG (reference sequence). For the CDR3, the DNA is TGTGCCTGGAGTTCTGGGGCAGATACGCAGTATTTT. It specifies CAWSSGADTQYF.

DNA for the CDR3: TGTGCCAGCAGATCACAGGGTAACTATGGCTACACCTTC. This codes for CASRSQGNYGYTF. The chain uses TRBV6-5 and TRBJ1-2; D may be TRBD1 (6 bases). V dropped 6 bases and J dropped 1 base, with 9 bases sitting between them. The CDR3 is made up of 13 amino acids. Germline loops: CDR1 MNHEY, CDR2 SVGAGI.

This clone was seen only once. The rearrangement joins TRBV5-4 to TRBJ2-5, with 8 bases that match TRBD2. This CDR3 is built from 16 residues. V lost 0 bases and J lost 1; bases outside the gene matches: 5. In germline, CDR1 is SGHNT, CDR2 YYREEE (reference sequence). DNA of the CDR3: TGTGCCAGCAGCTTGGGAGCGGGAGCCCGCCAAGAGACCCAGTACTTC. It yields the protein CASSLGAGARQETQYF.

This chain connects TRBV7-2 to TRBJ2-1; 8 positions match TRBD1. The CDR3 loop spans 15 amino acids. Germline CDR1 SGHTA, CDR2 FQGNSA. V shed 5 bases and J 6 bases; nucleotides not matched to a gene: 9. CDR3 protein: CASSQGAGSINEQFF. The CDR3 DNA reads as TGTGCCAGCAGCCAGGGGGCGGGGTCGATCAATGAGCAGTTCTTC.

This clone has a single count. The rearrangement links TRBV11-2 to TRBJ2-5, with 9 bases matching TRBD2. CDR1 is SGHAT, CDR2 FQNNGV, per germline. The junction had 12 bases not matched to a gene; V was cut back by 5 bases and J by 2 bases. This CDR3 is built from 17 residues. Written as DNA, the CDR3 is TGTGCCAGCAGCCCCCGGCGCGGGCGGGAGGGTCAAGAGACCCAGTACTTC. Its protein product is CASSPRRGREGQETQYF.

The chain recombines TRBV18 with TRBJ1-1; a weak D match, TRBD1 (5 bases). Trimming stripped 4 bases from V and 1 base from J, with 13 bases between. Germline values: CDR1 KGHSH, CDR2 LQKENI. This CDR3 has 15 residues. CDR3 sequence reads: CASSQLLDTNTEAFF. The CDR3 DNA is TGTGCCAGCTCACAACTTCTGGACACGAACACTGAAGCTTTCTTT.

To note about this clone: Other DNA sequences in the same sample also yield this CDR3. The genes are TRBV2 and TRBJ2-5; D unclear. There are 11 residues in the CDR3. V was clipped by 7 bases and J by 3 bases, with 6 bases between them. CDR1 is SNHLY and CDR2 is FYNNEI in the germline V gene. The CDR3 protein is CASTQKETQYF. DNA for the CDR3: TGTGCCAGCACCCAGAAAGAGACCCAGTACTTC.

V usage is TRBV4-3 and J usage is TRBJ1-1; D gene unclear. The germline gives CDR1 LGHNA, CDR2 YSLEER. V dropped 0 bases and J dropped 7 bases, with 9 bases sitting between them. This CDR3 is built from 13 residues. CDR3 DNA sequence: TGCGCCAGCAGCCAAGACTCGCTGGGTGAAGCTTTCTTT. It specifies CASSQDSLGEAFF.

This clone has more than one count but fewer than ten. The chain employs TRBV14 and TRBJ1-2; D is uncertain. Per germline, CDR1 SGHDN and CDR2 FVKESK. CDR3 length: 13 residues. Trimming shortened V by 1 base and J by 5 bases, and 8 bases separated the two germline ends. The CDR3 is CASSQVEGYGYTF. The CDR3 region has the DNA TGTGCCAGCAGCCAAGTTGAAGGTTATGGCTACACCTTC.

The rearrangement uses TRBV2 and TRBJ2-7; TRBD1 agrees at 8 bases. Germline V CDR1 and CDR2: SNHLY, FYNNEI. V shed 6 bases and J 5 bases; nucleotides not matched to a gene: 12. This CDR3 is built from 15 residues. In DNA, the CDR3 is TGTGCCAGCAGACGCACCGGGACAGGACCCAACGAGCAGTACTTC. It codes for CASRRTGTGPNEQYF.

This clone was seen repeatedly, ten times or more. The chain uses TRBV11-2 and TRBJ2-6, with TRBD1 identical over 7 bases. This CDR3 has 15 amino acids. From germline, CDR1 is SGHAT and CDR2 FQNNGV. Unmatched junction bases numbered 0, after V lost 4 bases and J lost 0 bases. The CDR3 DNA sequence: TGTGCCAGCAGCTCAGGGGGCTCTGGGGCCAACGTCCTGACTTTC. Residues: CASSSGGSGANVLTF.

CDR3 coding DNA: TGTGCCAGCAGCTTGGGACTAGCGGGGGCCTACGAGCAGTACTTC. The encoded protein is CASSLGLAGAYEQYF. The chain links TRBV11-2 to TRBJ2-7, with TRBD2 matching 14 bases. Germline CDR1 reads SGHAT; CDR2 reads FQNNGV. The CDR3 runs to 15 residues. V gave up 3 bases and J gave up 2 bases; unmatched junction bases: 0.

As concerns this clone: Other nucleotide sequences in the sample specify the same CDR3. This chain connects TRBV7-3 to TRBJ2-1; D is unclear. Looked up from germline, CDR1 is SGHTA and CDR2 is FQGTGA. V lost 5 bases and J lost 5, with 4 bases in between. This CDR3 is 11 amino acids long. In nucleotides, the CDR3 is TGTGCCAGCAGCGATAACAATGAGCAGTTCTTC. Encoded protein: CASSDNNEQFF.

DNA for the CDR3: TGTGCCAGCAGCCCTTCGGGCTCAGGGGATCAGCCCCAGCATTTT. Encoded protein: CASSPSGSGDQPQHF. The chain links TRBV6-5 to TRBJ1-5; tentative D call: TRBD1 (6 bases). Between the trimmed V and J ends, which lost 6 bases and 5 bases, there was a span of 17 bases. The CDR3 contains 15 residues. Germline loops: CDR1 MNHEY, CDR2 SVGAGI.

This chain links TRBV10-3 with TRBJ1-2; tentative D call: TRBD1 (6 bases). Germline CDR1 is ENHRY and CDR2 is SYGVKD. Trimming pared 6 bases from V and 0 bases from J, leaving 11 bases between. The CDR3 is 14 amino acids. The CDR3 nucleotides read TGTGCCATCAGGGACAGCCTCTCTAACTATGGCTACACCTTC. Residues: CAIRDSLSNYGYTF.

As for this clone: Other DNA sequences in the sample encode the same CDR3. Written as DNA, the CDR3 is TGTGCCATCGGAGGGGGAAGCTCCTACAATGAGCAGTTCTTC. Protein sequence: CAIGGGSSYNEQFF. The chain is built from TRBV10-3 and TRBJ2-1; D may match TRBD1 or TRBD2 (6 bases each). The germline CDR1 and CDR2 sequences are ENHRY and SYGVKD. The length of the CDR3 is 14 residues. Trimming removed 8 bases from V and 0 bases from J, with 11 bases in between.

There are a few counts of this clone. The chain employs TRBV2 and TRBJ1-1; possible D gene TRBD1, 5 bases. This CDR3 region has 13 residues. In germline, CDR1 is SNHLY, CDR2 FYNNEI. V was cut by 7 bases and J by 2 bases, with 11 bases left in between. CDR3 nucleotide sequence: TGTGCCAGCACCACGCAGGGTAACACTGAAGCTTTCTTT. Protein sequence: CASTTQGNTEAFF.

CDR3 coding DNA: TGTGCCAGCAGTACTCGACACATGTTAGAAAAACTGTTTTTT. This gives the protein CASSTRHMLEKLFF. J is TRBJ1-4 and V is TRBV28; D gene uncertain. CDR1 is MDHEN, CDR2 SYDVKM, per germline. Deletions cut 5 bases from V and 8 bases from J, with 15 bases between. This CDR3 has 14 residues.

The V and J genes are TRBV7-9 and TRBJ2-1, with 7 bases fitting TRBD2. CDR1 and CDR2 (germline): SEHNR, FQNEAQ (reference sequence). The CDR3 extends over 16 amino acids. The junction had 10 bases not matched to a gene; V was cut back by 1 base and J by 7 bases. The CDR3 sequence is CASSLGGGGPRNEQFF. CDR3 nucleotides: TGTGCCAGCAGCTTAGGTGGGGGAGGGCCTCGGAATGAGCAGTTCTTC.

This rearrangement joins TRBV28 to TRBJ1-5, with 8 bases matching TRBD1. Germline assignment: CDR1 MDHEN and CDR2 SYDVKM. The CDR3 sequence is 14 residues long. V was clipped by 5 bases and J by 6 bases; unmatched bases: 6. This CDR3 is CASSTAGGTQPQHF. DNA of the CDR3: TGTGCCAGCAGTACAGCAGGGGGCACTCAGCCCCAGCATTTT.

DNA of the CDR3: TGTGCCAGCAGCTTAAGCGGGGGATCGGATACGCAGTATTTT. Encoded protein: CASSLSGGSDTQYF. This sequence joins TRBV7-3 and TRBJ2-3, with TRBD2 matching over 7 bases. The CDR3 runs 14 residues. Looked up from germline, CDR1 is SGHTA and CDR2 is FQGTGA. The V and J ends lost 1 base and 6 bases, in that order; junction bases with no gene match: 4.

This clone was found once. The chain employs TRBV5-1 and TRBJ2-6; 10 bases agree with TRBD1. CDR1 is SGHRS and CDR2 is YFSETQ in the germline V gene. Trimming cost V 3 bases and J 1 base; bases outside gene matches: 1. The CDR3 totals 16 residues. CDR3: CASSWGQGSGANVLTF. The CDR3 DNA is TGCGCCAGCAGCTGGGGACAGGGGTCTGGGGCCAACGTCCTGACTTTC.